Below are 23 T cell receptor beta chains sequenced from a single sample in a study of blood T cell repertoires in COVID-19. The data were produced by immunoSEQ multiplex PCR, yet TCRdb's version contains in-frame clones alone and is incomplete. The sample includes around 220,000 clones, 84% of them seen just once. Sequenced: PBMCs or T cells enriched from blood (not recorded which). These receptors all come from a woman in her forties who had recovered from COVID-19.

The V gene is TRBV5-1, the J gene TRBJ2-1, with 10 bases that match TRBD2. This CDR3 contains 16 residues. Trimming removed 0 bases from V and 7 bases from J; junction bases left unmatched: 7. Germline V gene data show CDR1 as SGHRS and CDR2 as YFSETQ. Here the CDR3 DNA reads TGCGCCAGCAGCTTGGGTTCTAGCGGGAGTTCGAATGAGCAGTTCTTC. It is translated as CASSLGSSGSSNEQFF.

CDR3 bases: TGTGCCAGCAGCTTAGTCTCCACCGGGGAGCTGTTTTTT. It encodes CASSLVSTGELFF. V gene TRBV7-9 combines with J gene TRBJ2-2, with D uncertain. Germline CDR1 and CDR2: SEHNR and FQNEAQ (reference sequence). Between the trimmed V and J ends, which lost 1 base and 4 bases, there was a span of 4 bases. This CDR3 has 13 residues.

The V gene is TRBV9, the J gene TRBJ1-6; no firm D call. Germline loops: CDR1 SGDLS, CDR2 YYNGEE. CDR3 length: 15 amino acids. Trimming pared 4 bases from V and 0 bases from J, leaving 8 bases between. CDR3 bases: TGTGCCAGCAGCTCCCAGGACTCCTATAATTCACCCCTCCACTTT. Encoded protein: CASSSQDSYNSPLHF. Full variable domain (rest looked up from reference TRBV9 and TRBJ1-6): DSGVTQTPKHLITATGQRVTLRCSPRSGDLSVYWYQQSLDQGLQFLIQYYNGEERAKGNILERFSAQQFPDLHSELNLSSLELGDSALYFCASSSQDSYNSPLHFGNGTRLTVT.

V is TRBV6-5 and J is TRBJ1-6; TRBD1 is a possible D gene (5 bases). Trimming took 5 bases from V and 9 from J, leaving 14 bases between them. The germline CDR1 and CDR2 sequences are MNHEY and SVGAGI. This CDR3 comprises 14 residues. The chain's CDR3 is CASSPTVPSSPLHF. DNA of the CDR3: TGTGCCAGCAGTCCGACAGTACCTAGTTCACCCCTCCACTTT.

The chain uses TRBV7-2 and TRBJ2-1; 9 bases match TRBD2. Germline trimming cut 3 bases from V and 8 bases from J; bases unmatched to any gene: 8. Germline V gives CDR1 SGHTA, CDR2 FQGNSA. This CDR3 has 15 residues. CDR3 nucleotides: TGTGCCAGCAGCTTCGCGGGAGGGCCCCAATATGAGCAGTTCTTC. Amino acids: CASSFAGGPQYEQFF. The entire variable domain, with the rest obtained from reference TRBV7-2 and TRBJ2-1, is as follows: GAGVSQSPSNKVTEKGKDVELRCDPISGHTALYWYRQSLGQGLEFLIYFQGNSAPDKSGLPSDRFSAERTGGSVSTLTIQRTQQEDSAVYLCASSFAGGPQYEQFFGPGTRLTVL.

CDR3 nucleotide sequence: TGTGCCAGCAGAGTTACCAGCGCCGGGGAGCTGTTTTTT. Residues: CASRVTSAGELFF. The V gene is TRBV12-3 or TRBV12-4, the J gene TRBJ2-2; no reliable D call. Trimming took off 6 bases at V and 6 bases at J, with 11 bases between the two ends. The CDR3 runs to 13 residues.

This clone showed up just once. The chain couples TRBV5-8 to TRBJ1-5, with TRBD1 matching 9 bases. Germline values: CDR1 SGHTS, CDR2 YDEGEE. This CDR3 spans 17 amino acids. The ends lost 1 base at V and 7 bases at J; junction bases unmatched: 12. The CDR3 reads CASSLLIGTGRRQPQHF. CDR3 sequence (DNA): TGTGCCAGCAGCTTGTTAATAGGGACAGGGAGGCGCCAGCCCCAGCATTTT.

This clone was seen more than once but under ten times. J is TRBJ1-2 and V is TRBV5-4; the D gene is possibly TRBD1 (5 bases). Germline CDR1 is SGHNT and CDR2 is YYREEE (reference sequence). The CDR3 is made up of 16 amino acids. Trimming stripped 0 bases from V and 10 bases from J, with 22 bases between. CDR3: CASSLGGFGRGSHYTF. CDR3 bases: TGTGCCAGCAGCTTGGGTGGTTTCGGTAGGGGCAGCCACTACACCTTC. The variable domain in full, with the rest retrieved from reference TRBV5-4 and TRBJ1-2, is ETGVTQSPTHLIKTRGQQVTLRCSSQSGHNTVSWYQQALGQGPQFIFQYYREEENGRGNFPPRFSGLQFPNYSSELNVNALELDDSALYLCASSLGGFGRGSHYTFGSGTRLTVV.

The chain has TRBV24-1 and TRBJ1-1; 9 bases are shared with TRBD1. Germline lookup yields CDR1 KGHDR and CDR2 SFDVKD. The CDR3 extends over 13 amino acids. The trim removed 9 bases at V and 1 base at J, leaving 2 bases unmatched. CDR3: CATGDRANTEAFF. CDR3 sequence (DNA): TGTGCCACCGGGGACAGGGCGAACACTGAAGCTTTCTTT.

The chain links TRBV30 to TRBJ2-1, with 7 bases that match TRBD1. The CDR3 contains 14 residues. Losses at the gene ends were 3 bases for V and 9 bases for J; bases not matched to a gene: 11. The V gene's germline CDR1 is GTSNPN and CDR2 SVGIG (reference sequence). This CDR3 reads CAWREGGAQGEQFF. The CDR3 bases are TGTGCCTGGAGAGAAGGGGGCGCACAGGGTGAGCAGTTCTTC.

The chain uses TRBV3-1 (or the pseudogene TRBV3-2) and TRBJ2-1; 12 bases map to TRBD2. The CDR3 length is 23 residues. Per germline, CDR1 LGHDT and CDR2 YNNKEL (reference sequence). Trimming removed 4 bases from V and 4 bases from J; junction bases left unmatched: 26. CDR3 in amino acids: CASSPALGQGGLAGGLNYNEQFF. The CDR3 region has the DNA TGTGCCAGCAGCCCAGCCCTGGGACAGGGAGGTCTAGCGGGAGGGCTGAATTACAATGAGCAGTTCTTC.

The chain joins TRBV18 to TRBJ2-1; D is unclear. V was shortened by 3 bases and J by 8 bases, with 5 bases between the two germline ends. The CDR3 is 11 amino acids. Germline CDR1 is KGHSH and CDR2 is LQKENI. CDR3 loop: CASSPSDEQFF. CDR3 DNA: TGTGCCAGCTCACCGAGCGATGAGCAGTTCTTC.

This chain uses TRBV3-1 (or the pseudogene TRBV3-2) with TRBJ2-5; TRBD2 agrees at 8 bases. The CDR3 runs to 15 residues. Trimming took 0 bases from V and 5 from J; bases not matched to a gene: 5. Germline assignment: CDR1 LGHDT and CDR2 YNNKEL (reference sequence). In DNA form, the CDR3 reads TGTGCCAGCAGCCAAGAGGGGCGGGAGGTTGAGACCCAGTACTTC. It is translated as CASSQEGREVETQYF.

The chain employs TRBV30 and TRBJ2-3, with D tentatively TRBD1 (7 bases). This CDR3 is 13 amino acids long. Germline V gene lookup returns CDR1 GTSNPN and CDR2 SVGIG (reference sequence). V was clipped by 3 bases and J by 12 bases, with 19 bases between them. CDR3 loop: CAWSATRDSTQYF. The CDR3, as DNA: TGTGCCTGGAGCGCCACGCGGGACAGCACACAGTATTTT.

The gene calls are TRBV30 and TRBJ2-1, with 11 bases matching TRBD2. Per the germline V gene, CDR1 is GTSNPN and CDR2 is SVGIG (reference sequence). The junction had 4 bases not matched to a gene; V was cut back by 3 bases and J by 0 bases. The CDR3 is made up of 16 amino acids. CDR3 region: CAWRLAGGSSYNEQFF. Written as DNA, the CDR3 is TGTGCCTGGAGGCTAGCGGGAGGCAGCTCCTACAATGAGCAGTTCTTC.

This clone has only one observation. This chain links TRBV28 with TRBJ1-5; D gene uncertain. This CDR3 region has 15 residues. Trimming pared 7 bases from V and 4 bases from J, leaving 17 bases between. Germline V gene sequence: CDR1 MDHEN, CDR2 SYDVKM. The CDR3 spells CASTQTGSQNQPQHF. CDR3 in DNA: TGTGCCAGCACGCAAACCGGGAGCCAAAATCAGCCCCAGCATTTT.

This clone appeared a few times. The genes are TRBV30 and TRBJ2-3; perhaps TRBD2 as D (5 bases). Trimming took 3 bases from V and 2 from J, leaving 9 bases between them. CDR1 GTSNPN and CDR2 SVGIG come from the germline V gene (reference sequence). This CDR3 has 13 residues. CDR3 in DNA: TGTGCCTGGAGCCGAGACTACACAGATACGCAGTATTTT. It translates to CAWSRDYTDTQYF.

V and J are TRBV28 and TRBJ1-5; 7 bases agree with TRBD1. The ends lost 6 bases at V and 3 bases at J; junction bases unmatched: 8. The CDR3 has 15 amino acids. Germline assignment: CDR1 MDHEN and CDR2 SYDVKM. The CDR3 loop reads CASRIRGQFNQPQHF. The DNA for the CDR3 is TGTGCCAGCAGGATCAGGGGACAGTTCAATCAGCCCCAGCATTTT.

The CDR3 loop is CASSLGLLAELETQYF. In DNA form, the CDR3 reads TGTGCCAGCAGTTTGGGCCTACTAGCGGAACTCGAGACCCAGTACTTC. This chain uses TRBV6-2 or TRBV6-3 with TRBJ2-5; TRBD2 agrees at 8 bases. Germline CDR1 reads MNHEY; CDR2 reads SVGEGT. The CDR3 consists of 16 residues. V was pared by 4 bases and J by 5 bases, with 12 bases of the junction left unmatched.

The CDR3 sequence is CASSPRDYLSGNTIYF. The CDR3 coding sequence is TGTGCCAGCAGCCCGCGGGATTACCTCTCTGGAAACACCATATATTTT. V is TRBV21-1 and J is TRBJ1-3. TRBV21-1 is a known pseudogene. CDR3 length: 16 amino acids.

The V call is TRBV6-5, the J call TRBJ2-5; TRBD1 matches 8 bases. The CDR3 runs 13 residues. CDR1 is MNHEY, CDR2 SVGAGI, per germline. The V and J ends lost 8 bases and 5 bases, in that order; junction bases with no gene match: 7. CDR3 loop: CASGQGLGETQYF. CDR3 coding DNA: TGTGCCAGCGGACAGGGCCTGGGGGAGACCCAGTACTTC.

The V and J genes are TRBV7-9 and TRBJ1-1; 7 bases agree with TRBD1. The CDR3 consists of 13 residues. The V segment lost 8 bases and the J segment 5 bases; nucleotides outside the gene matches: 8. Per germline, CDR1 SEHNR and CDR2 FQNEAQ (reference sequence). CDR3 sequence reads: CASQNRGGTEAFF. CDR3 in DNA: TGTGCCAGCCAAAACAGGGGCGGAACTGAAGCTTTCTTT.

The rearrangement joins TRBV2 to TRBJ1-5, with 9 bases identical to TRBD1. The CDR3 is made up of 14 amino acids. The ends lost 6 bases at V and 7 bases at J; junction bases unmatched: 7. Germline lookup yields CDR1 SNHLY and CDR2 FYNNEI. The CDR3: CASRGKQGAQPQHF. CDR3 nucleotide sequence: TGTGCCAGCAGGGGAAAACAGGGGGCACAGCCCCAGCATTTT. Together with reference TRBV2 and TRBJ1-5, the CDR3 gives the full variable domain: EPEVTQTPSHQVTQMGQEVILRCVPISNHLYFYWYRQILGQKVEFLVSFYNNEISEKSEIFDDQFSVERPDGSNFTLKIRSTKLEDSAMYFCASRGKQGAQPQHFGDGTRLSIL.